This T cell receptor (beta chain) was captured by sequencing in a study of cytomegalovirus exposure and HLA in healthy donors. The CDR3 is made up of 15 amino acids. The germline V gene has CDR1 MGHDK and CDR2 SYGVNS. V trimming: 3 bases; J trimming: 10 bases; junction bases outside the gene matches: 11. 60 Vbeta and 13 Jbeta primers were used in PCR. TCRdb's table, derived via immunoSEQ multiplex PCR, lists solely in-frame clones and lacks some. The profile shows about 86,000 clones, about 85% of them singletons. The count of this clone is one. The antigen is undetermined. Study-level results: The HLA-A and HLA-B alleles of most subjects were reportedly predicted accurately from TCR beta sequences. Researchers counted 164 TCR beta chains as cytomegalovirus-associated. A later analysis found that most CMV-associated TCR beta chains appeared HLA-restricted.

The sample consisted of PBMCs. This TCR came from a woman in her thirties or forties in good health and CMV-seropositive. The chain combines TRBV25-1 with TRBJ1-1; 10 nucleotides agree with TRBD1. This CDR3 reads CASSDSRQGARVAFF. The CDR3 DNA reads TGTGCCAGCAGTGATTCTCGACAGGGGGCTCGAGTAGCTTTCTTT.